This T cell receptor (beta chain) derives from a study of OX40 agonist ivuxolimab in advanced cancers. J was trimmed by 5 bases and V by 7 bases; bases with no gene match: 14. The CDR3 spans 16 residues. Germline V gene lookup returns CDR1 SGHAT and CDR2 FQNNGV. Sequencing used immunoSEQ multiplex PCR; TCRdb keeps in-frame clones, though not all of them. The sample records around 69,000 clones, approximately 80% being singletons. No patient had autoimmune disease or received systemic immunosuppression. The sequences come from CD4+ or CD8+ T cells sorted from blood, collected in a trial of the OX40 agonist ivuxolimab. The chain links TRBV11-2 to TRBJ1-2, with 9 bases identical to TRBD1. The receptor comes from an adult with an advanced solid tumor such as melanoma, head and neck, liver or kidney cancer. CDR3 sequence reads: CASTQTFGQGLYGYTF. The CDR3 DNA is TGTGCCAGCACCCAAACCTTCGGACAGGGGTTATATGGCTACACCTTC.